The 24 T cell receptor beta chains below come from one sample, sequenced in a study of T-cell memory formation after mild COVID-19. In TCRdb, the 5' RACE reads were re-called with MiXCR into one record per CDR3 protein. The table has 300,000 to 350,000 distinct CDR3 sequences, about 13% seen once. Material: PBMCs or a T cell subset sorted from them (not recorded which). All receptors derive from a man aged 18 to 29 who had mild COVID-19 (a few samples of this study predate the infection). Cell type and time point are not known.

The sample holds a few counts of this clonotype. The V call is TRBV18, the J call TRBJ2-5; 7 nucleotides align to TRBD2. V shed 4 bases and J 2 bases; nucleotides not matched to a gene: 4. The CDR3 length is 14 residues. In germline, CDR1 is KGHSH, CDR2 LQKENI. CDR3 sequence (DNA): TGTGCCAGCTCACAGAATAGCGGGCAAGAGACCCAGTACTTC. It is translated as CASSQNSGQETQYF.

This clonotype was seen more than once but under ten times. V is TRBV29-1 and J is TRBJ1-2, with 8 bases aligning to TRBD1. V lost 0 bases to trimming and J lost 7 bases; unmatched junction nucleotides: 7. Germline loops: CDR1 SQVTM, CDR2 ANQGSEA. This CDR3 is built from 14 residues. CDR3 protein: CSVEEWRTGFGYTF. DNA of the CDR3: TGCAGCGTTGAAGAATGGCGGACAGGGTTTGGCTACACCTTC.

V and J are TRBV9 and TRBJ2-3; a weak D match, TRBD2 (7 bases). CDR1 SGDLS and CDR2 YYNGEE come from the germline V gene. This CDR3 region has 16 residues. The V and J ends lost 3 bases and 8 bases respectively, with 22 bases between them. CDR3 in amino acids: CASSGIPGGPTATQYF. The CDR3 bases are TGTGCCAGCAGCGGAATCCCCGGGGGGCCAACGGCTACGCAGTATTTT.

The chain links TRBV7-4 to TRBJ1-2; D is possibly TRBD1 (5 bases). The germline V and J ends were trimmed by 1 base and 6 bases, with 9 bases remaining between them. Germline V gene lookup returns CDR1 SGHVT and CDR2 SQSDAQ. The CDR3 is made up of 13 amino acids. CDR3 coding DNA: TGTGCCAGCAGCTTAGGGGAGGGGAATGGCTACACCTTC. This translates into CASSLGEGNGYTF.

This clonotype was counted between two and nine times. This chain uses TRBV1 with TRBJ2-1; no check of the table's D call, TRBD2, against the DNA was made. TRBV1 is a pseudogene locus. The CDR3 is 12 residues long. The CDR3 here is CTTTGTPNEQFF. The DNA for the CDR3 is TGCACTACTACCGGGACCCCAAATGAGCAGTTCTTC.

The table lists this clonotype with a few counts. The rearrangement joins TRBV7-3 to TRBJ2-1; TRBD2 matches at 8 bases. J lost 0 bases, V lost 1 base, and 5 bases had no gene match. The length of the CDR3 is 17 residues. From germline, CDR1 is SGHTA and CDR2 FQGTGA. Here the CDR3 DNA reads TGTGCCAGCAGCTTAATCGCTAGCGGGTCCTCCTACAATGAGCAGTTCTTC. Protein sequence: CASSLIASGSSYNEQFF.

This clonotype was seen only a few times. CDR3 sequence: CASSYLHQYF. CDR3 DNA: TGTGCCAGCAGTTACCTACACCAGTACTTC. V and J are TRBV6-2 or TRBV6-3 and TRBJ2-5, with D hard to call. The CDR3 has 10 amino acids. Trimming took off 2 bases at V and 10 bases at J, with 5 bases between the two ends. CDR1 and CDR2 (germline): MNHEY, SVGEGT.

The V call is TRBV15, the J call TRBJ1-5; D possibly corresponds to TRBD1 (5 bases). The V and J ends lost 5 bases and 4 bases respectively, with 9 bases between them. The CDR3 covers 13 residues. From germline, CDR1 is LNHNV and CDR2 YYDKDF (reference sequence). The CDR3: CATSFGGNQPQHF. CDR3 in DNA: TGTGCCACCAGCTTCGGGGGTAATCAGCCCCAGCATTTT.

The chain joins TRBV12-3 or TRBV12-4 to TRBJ1-2, with 7 bases lining up with TRBD1. The CDR3 is made up of 13 amino acids. V lost 7 bases and J lost 7; bases outside the gene matches: 9. As DNA, the CDR3 is TGTGCCAGCAAGGGGGACAGTCATCCTGGCTACACCTTC. Translated: CASKGDSHPGYTF.

This clonotype turned up a few times. The chain couples TRBV19 to TRBJ1-1; possible D gene TRBD1, 6 bases. Germline V CDR1 and CDR2: LNHDA, SQIVND (reference sequence). This CDR3 is built from 14 residues. V lost 7 bases and J lost 2, with 14 bases in between. The chain's CDR3 is CASNAGGINTEAFF. The DNA for the CDR3 is TGTGCCAGTAATGCGGGGGGCATAAACACTGAAGCTTTCTTT.

This chain joins TRBV2 and TRBJ1-6; no clear D gene. The germline V gene encodes CDR1 SNHLY and CDR2 FYNNEI. This CDR3 spans 14 amino acids. Between the trimmed V and J ends, which lost 4 bases and 0 bases, there was a span of 4 bases. Here the CDR3 DNA reads TGTGCCAGCAGTGGCCGCTCCTATAATTCACCCCTCCACTTT. This codes for CASSGRSYNSPLHF.

V usage is TRBV7-6 and J usage is TRBJ2-7, with a weak D call TRBD2 (7 bases). The CDR3 spans 14 residues. The V and J ends lost 0 bases and 7 bases respectively, with 13 bases between them. The V gene's germline CDR1 is SGHVS and CDR2 FNYEAQ. CDR3: CASSLAGGPKEQYF. For the CDR3, the DNA is TGTGCCAGCAGCTTAGCGGGGGGGCCGAAAGAGCAGTACTTC. Supplemented by reference TRBV7-6 and TRBJ2-7, the full variable domain reads GAGVSQSPRYKVTKRGQDVALRCDPISGHVSLYWYRQALGQGPEFLTYFNYEAQQDKSGLPNDRFSAERPEGSISTLTIQRTEQRDSAMYRCASSLAGGPKEQYFGPGTRLTVT.

The chain recombines TRBV29-1 with TRBJ2-2, with a weak D call TRBD1 (6 bases). Germline loops: CDR1 SQVTM, CDR2 ANQGSEA. The CDR3 has 13 amino acids. V was shortened by 3 bases and J by 6 bases, with 11 bases between the two germline ends. CDR3 protein: CSVDRGSSGELFF. The CDR3 nucleotides read TGCAGCGTTGACAGGGGATCGTCCGGGGAGCTGTTTTTT.

This clonotype has a count of ten or more. This sequence joins TRBV19 and TRBJ2-2; D gene ambiguous. Trimming pared 5 bases from V and 6 bases from J, leaving 10 bases between. The CDR3 has 13 amino acids. Per germline, CDR1 LNHDA and CDR2 SQIVND (reference sequence). The DNA for the CDR3 is TGTGCCAGTAGTGAAAGTAGGGCCGGGGAGCTGTTTTTT. Its protein is CASSESRAGELFF.

This clonotype came up many times. The rearrangement joins TRBV12-3 or TRBV12-4 to TRBJ2-7; TRBD1 is a possible D gene (5 bases). CDR3 length: 12 residues. Trimming shortened V by 3 bases and J by 4 bases, and 7 bases separated the two germline ends. In nucleotides, the CDR3 is TGTGCCAGCAGTTTGGCAGGGTACGAGCAGTACTTC. Translating it yields CASSLAGYEQYF.

This clonotype was seen repeatedly, ten times or more. The rearrangement links TRBV7-9 to TRBJ2-5; D gene unclear. The CDR3 runs 8 residues. CDR1 and CDR2 from the germline V gene are SEHNR and FQNEAQ (reference sequence). V was trimmed by 11 bases and J by 4 bases, leaving 2 bases between them. CDR3 in DNA: TGTGCCGTAGAGACCCAGTACTTC. This gives the protein CAVETQYF.

The chain carries TRBV24-1 and TRBJ2-2, with 10 bases that match TRBD2. The CDR3 is 16 amino acids. Germline CDR1 reads KGHDR; CDR2 reads SFDVKD. With 3 bases clipped from V and 7 bases from J, the junction kept 7 bases outside the gene matches. The CDR3 spells CATSDQKRGGLGELFF. CDR3 nucleotide sequence: TGTGCCACCAGTGATCAAAAGCGGGGGGGGCTCGGGGAGCTGTTTTTT.

CDR3 amino acids: CAIDRAGNQPQHF. As DNA, the CDR3 is TGTGCCATTGACAGGGCGGGCAATCAGCCCCAGCATTTT. The gene calls are TRBV25-1 and TRBJ1-5; 7 bases are a match to TRBD1. J lost 2 bases, V lost 10 bases, and 5 bases had no gene match. Germline V gene sequence: CDR1 MGHDK, CDR2 SYGVNS. The CDR3 totals 13 residues. Based on the CDR3 plus reference TRBV25-1 and TRBJ1-5, the full variable domain is EADIYQTPRYLVIGTGKKITLECSQTMGHDKMYWYQQDPGMELHLIHYSYGVNSTEKGDLSSESTVSRIRTEHFPLTLESARPSHTSQYLCAIDRAGNQPQHFGDGTRLSIL.

This clonotype turned up a few times. The V gene is TRBV11-2, the J gene TRBJ2-7; perhaps D is TRBD1 or TRBD2 (6 bases each). Looked up from germline, CDR1 is SGHAT and CDR2 is FQNNGV. The germline V and J ends were trimmed by 1 base and 3 bases, with 10 bases remaining between them. The CDR3 covers 14 residues. Here the CDR3 reads CASSLVRGLYEQYF. The CDR3 nucleotides read TGTGCCAGCAGCTTAGTTCGGGGGCTCTACGAGCAGTACTTC.

The gene calls are TRBV7-3 and TRBJ1-6; D unclear. CDR1 is SGHTA, CDR2 FQGTGA, per germline. V dropped 1 base and J dropped 10 bases, with 8 bases sitting between them. The CDR3 covers 13 residues. In nucleotides, the CDR3 is TGTGCCAGCAGCTTAAATTCGAGATCACCCCTCCACTTT. Translation: CASSLNSRSPLHF.

This sequence joins TRBV7-9 and TRBJ2-3; D assignment may be TRBD1 or TRBD2 (5 bases each). Trimming removed 4 bases at V and 0 bases at J, with 17 bases between. The CDR3 length is 17 residues. Germline values: CDR1 SEHNR, CDR2 FQNEAQ (reference sequence). The CDR3 loop reads CASSSSRDGPSTDTQYF. The CDR3 DNA reads TGTGCCAGCAGCTCTTCCAGGGACGGTCCTAGCACAGATACGCAGTATTTT.

Ten or more counts support this clonotype. The rearrangement uses TRBV5-4 and TRBJ1-2; 10 nucleotides align to TRBD1. Germline CDR1 is SGHNT and CDR2 is YYREEE (reference sequence). V shed 5 bases and J 6 bases; nucleotides not matched to a gene: 13. The CDR3 sequence is 16 residues long. The CDR3 nucleotides are TGTGCCAGCAGTCCAGCCGCGGGACAGGGGTCGGATGGCTACACCTTC. Translating gives CASSPAAGQGSDGYTF.

This clonotype was counted between two and nine times. The chain recombines TRBV15 with TRBJ2-7; 7 nucleotides align to TRBD1. The CDR3 has 15 residues. J was trimmed by 12 bases and V by 7 bases; bases with no gene match: 21. Germline values: CDR1 LNHNV, CDR2 YYDKDF (reference sequence). In DNA, the CDR3 is TGTGCCACCATAGACGGGGAACAGGGGAGAAATCGGGCGTACTTC. Amino acids: CATIDGEQGRNRAYF.

V gene TRBV12-5 combines with J gene TRBJ2-1; D unresolved. Trimming cost V 5 bases and J 0 bases, with 8 bases left between them. The CDR3 totals 14 residues. Germline V gene sequence: CDR1 LGHNT, CDR2 FRNRAP. CDR3 in DNA: TGTGCTAGTGGTCTAGAGAGCTCCTACAATGAGCAGTTCTTC. Amino acid sequence: CASGLESSYNEQFF.